This TCR beta chain was retrieved from a study of T cells in Graves' hyperthyroidism and ophthalmopathy. Overall study results and limits: Most thyroid clonotypes expanded above 0.001 appeared in blood too.

Investigators excluded patients with uncontrolled infection, other autoimmune disease, pregnancy or lactation. CDR1 is MNHNS and CDR2 is SASEGT in the germline V gene. V gave up 3 bases and J gave up 1 base; unmatched junction bases: 5. The CDR3 covers 16 residues. The investigators amplified TCR beta CDR3 regions from RNA transcripts. Researchers ran a first-round RT-PCR on the TCR CDR3 using the HTBI primer set. One entry per CDR3 protein, called by TCRdb with MiXCR from the multiplex PCR reads. The sample lists approximately 400,000 distinct CDR3 sequences, 15% occurring once. Regarding this clonotype: Its matching antigen is unknown.

The chain has TRBV6-1 and TRBJ2-5; the match to TRBD2 covers 10 bases. The receptor was isolated from a woman in her 30s with Graves' hyperthyroidism. The sequencing input was blood. The CDR3 spells CASSDIAGGLQETQYF. The CDR3 DNA reads TGTGCCAGCAGTGATATAGCGGGAGGACTCCAAGAGACCCAGTACTTC.